This T cell receptor (beta chain) was obtained from a study of T-cell memory formation after mild COVID-19. This clonotype was counted only a few times. MiXCR, applied by TCRdb to the 5' RACE reads, yields one record per CDR3 protein. The repertoire holds about 340,000 distinct CDR3 sequences, with 10% to 15% as singletons. The CDR3 is 15 amino acids. In germline, CDR1 is DFQATT, CDR2 SNEGSKA (reference sequence). V was clipped by 0 bases and J by 5 bases, with 13 bases between them. The chain is built from TRBV20-1 and TRBJ2-2; either TRBD1 or TRBD2 may supply D (6 bases each). This sequence originates from a man aged 18 to 30 who had mild COVID-19 (a few samples of this study predate the infection). Cell type and time point are not known. Input material: PBMCs or a T cell subset sorted from them (not recorded which). The CDR3 is CSARDQRGRTGELFF. The CDR3 nucleotides are TGCAGTGCTAGAGATCAACGGGGGCGGACCGGGGAGCTGTTTTTT.